This T cell receptor beta chain was found in a study of blood T cells in healthy people across ages. This clonotype was seen more than once but under ten times. The authors ran a second PCR of 7 to 11 cycles using a sample-barcoded 5' primer and a J-beta primer mix. TCRdb independently ran MiXCR on the 5' RACE reads; one entry per CDR3 protein. This sample has 700,000 to 800,000 distinct CDR3 sequences, with approximately 43% found just once. This CDR3 has 13 residues. From germline, CDR1 is SQVTM and CDR2 ANQGSEA. Trimming cost V 3 bases and J 9 bases; bases outside gene matches: 6. Sequenced input: blood. V usage is TRBV29-1 and J usage is TRBJ2-1, with TRBD1 matching over 9 bases. This clonotype originated in a woman between 55 and 75 years old in good health. CDR3: CSVEPRQGGEQFF. DNA of the CDR3: TGCAGCGTTGAGCCGAGACAGGGGGGTGAGCAGTTCTTC.